Below are 32 T cell receptor beta chains sequenced from a single sample in a study of beta chain features in type 1 diabetes. Every bit of the isolated RNA underwent reverse transcription, so sequencing read expressed TCRB transcripts. Data came from immunoSEQ multiplex PCR; TCRdb stores just in-frame clones and leaves some out. The sample contains more than 350,000 clones, about an eighth of which appear only once. What was sequenced was naive CD4+ T cells from blood. The receptors originated from a woman younger than 35 in good health.

V is TRBV30 and J is TRBJ2-7, with D tentatively TRBD1 or TRBD2 (5 bases each). Germline V lookup: CDR1 GTSNPN, CDR2 SVGIG (reference sequence). The CDR3 extends over 15 amino acids. Trimming stripped 0 bases from V and 3 bases from J, with 15 bases between. The CDR3 protein is CAWSVRDLAIYEQYF. CDR3 sequence (DNA): TGTGCCTGGAGTGTACGGGACCTGGCGATCTACGAGCAGTACTTC.

This chain links TRBV29-1 with TRBJ2-5; D is tentatively TRBD1 or TRBD2 (6 bases each). In germline, CDR1 is SQVTM, CDR2 ANQGSEA. The V end lost 6 bases, the J end lost 5 bases, and 13 bases lay between the germline ends. The CDR3 covers 12 residues. The CDR3 DNA follows: TGCAGCGTGATGGGGGGCCAGGAGACCCAGTACTTC. Protein sequence: CSVMGGQETQYF.

A few counts support this clone. The chain carries TRBV29-1 and TRBJ2-3; 8 bases are a match to TRBD1. The V and J ends lost 4 bases and 2 bases, in that order; junction bases with no gene match: 5. CDR1 is SQVTM, CDR2 ANQGSEA, per germline. This CDR3 contains 14 residues. CDR3 sequence reads: CSVGKDRDTDTQYF. CDR3 in DNA: TGCAGCGTTGGGAAGGACAGGGACACAGATACGCAGTATTTT.

This clone was detected a few times. The rearrangement links TRBV7-2 to TRBJ2-7; TRBD2 aligns across 10 bases. The germline CDR1 and CDR2 sequences are SGHTA and FQGNSA. V lost 3 bases to trimming and J lost 6 bases; unmatched junction nucleotides: 11. There are 16 residues in the CDR3. The CDR3 sequence: CASSFISGGNPGEQYV. CDR3 coding DNA: TGTGCCAGCAGCTTTATTAGCGGGGGGAACCCGGGCGAGCAGTACGTC.

This chain connects TRBV30 to TRBJ2-7; D might be TRBD1 (6 bases). CDR1 and CDR2 (germline): GTSNPN, SVGIG (reference sequence). The CDR3 contains 13 residues. Trimming stripped 3 bases from V and 0 bases from J, with 9 bases between. CDR3 in DNA: TGTGCCTGGAGCAACAGGGCCTCCTACGAGCAGTACTTC. Amino acid sequence: CAWSNRASYEQYF.

The chain uses TRBV7-9 and TRBJ1-5, with TRBD1 as a possible D gene (5 bases). V dropped 6 bases and J dropped 0 bases, with 9 bases sitting between them. The germline V gene encodes CDR1 SEHNR and CDR2 FQNEAQ (reference sequence). The CDR3 has 14 residues. CDR3 in DNA: TGTGCCAGCAGTAAAGACAGTAGCAATCAGCCCCAGCATTTT. It is translated as CASSKDSSNQPQHF.

This chain joins TRBV20-1 and TRBJ2-7; no clear D gene. CDR1 is DFQATT, CDR2 SNEGSKA, per germline (reference sequence). This CDR3 region has 8 residues. The CDR3 protein is CKSYEQYF. In DNA, the CDR3 is TGCAAGTCCTACGAGCAGTACTTC.

A few counts support this clone. The genes are TRBV10-3 and TRBJ1-4, with no clear D. Trimming pared 0 bases from V and 8 bases from J, leaving 4 bases between. There are 12 residues in the CDR3. Germline values: CDR1 ENHRY, CDR2 SYGVKD. CDR3 protein: CAISESAEKLFF. The CDR3 nucleotides read TGTGCCATCAGTGAGTCGGCAGAAAAACTGTTTTTT.

V and J are TRBV7-8 and TRBJ2-3; 7 bases map to TRBD2. Per germline, CDR1 SGHVS and CDR2 FQNEAQ. The CDR3 consists of 18 residues. Germline trimming cut 5 bases from V and 0 bases from J; bases unmatched to any gene: 14. The CDR3 loop reads CASSHKLVGRGSTDTQYF. In DNA, the CDR3 is TGTGCCAGCAGCCACAAGCTGGTCGGGCGGGGGAGCACAGATACGCAGTATTTT.

The rearrangement uses TRBV7-9 and TRBJ2-5; D is perhaps TRBD2 (5 bases). The length of the CDR3 is 14 residues. The germline gives CDR1 SEHNR, CDR2 FQNEAQ (reference sequence). V was trimmed by 1 base and J by 5 bases, leaving 11 bases between them. The CDR3 region is CASSLEASRETQYF. For the CDR3, the DNA is TGTGCCAGCAGCTTAGAGGCTAGCCGGGAGACCCAGTACTTC.

This clone was counted between two and nine times. Here the CDR3 reads CASRISGGGGTQYF. As DNA, the CDR3 is TGTGCCAGCAGGATTAGCGGGGGAGGCGGGACCCAGTACTTC. The chain combines TRBV27 with TRBJ2-5, with 9 bases fitting TRBD2. Germline trimming cut 6 bases from V and 7 bases from J; bases unmatched to any gene: 9. CDR1 and CDR2 (germline): MNHEY, SMNVEV (reference sequence). This CDR3 has 14 residues.

The rearrangement links TRBV7-9 to TRBJ2-3; unclear D gene. Germline lookup yields CDR1 SEHNR and CDR2 FQNEAQ (reference sequence). The V and J ends lost 0 bases and 1 base respectively, with 5 bases between them. The length of the CDR3 is 14 residues. The CDR3 protein is CASSLARGTDTQYF. The CDR3 bases are TGTGCCAGCAGCTTAGCGCGCGGCACAGATACGCAGTATTTT.

A few counts support this clone. J is TRBJ2-1 and V is TRBV5-5, with 13 bases lining up with TRBD2. J was trimmed by 13 bases and V by 4 bases; bases with no gene match: 5. The CDR3 is made up of 13 amino acids. CDR1 is SGHKS and CDR2 is YYEKEE in the germline V gene (reference sequence). In nucleotides, the CDR3 is TGTGCCAGCAGCCTGGGACTAGCGGGACCTCAGTTCTTC. Protein sequence: CASSLGLAGPQFF. Filled out from reference TRBV5-5 and TRBJ2-1, the complete variable domain reads DAGVTQSPTHLIKTRGQQVTLRCSPISGHKSVSWYQQVLGQGPQFIFQYYEKEERGRGNFPDRFSARQFPNYSSELNVNALLLGDSALYLCASSLGLAGPQFFGPGTRLTVL.

This clone has just a few counts. The chain is built from TRBV2 and TRBJ2-5; possible D gene TRBD2, 5 bases. V lost 6 bases and J lost 3, with 14 bases in between. CDR1 and CDR2 from the germline V gene are SNHLY and FYNNEI. The CDR3 contains 14 residues. The CDR3 region has the DNA TGTGCCAGCAGAACCCGGGAATCGGAAGAGACCCAGTACTTC. It codes for CASRTRESEETQYF.

The chain recombines TRBV6-5 with TRBJ2-4; D perhaps matches TRBD1 (6 bases). Trimming shortened V by 4 bases and J by 9 bases, and 10 bases separated the two germline ends. Germline V gene sequence: CDR1 MNHEY, CDR2 SVGAGI. This CDR3 has 12 amino acids. CDR3 region: CASSFDRIIQYF. CDR3 coding DNA: TGTGCCAGCAGTTTTGACAGGATCATTCAGTACTTC.

This clone was recorded a few times. V and J are TRBV20-1 and TRBJ2-7; D gene uncertain. CDR1 and CDR2 from the germline V gene are DFQATT and SNEGSKA (reference sequence). The CDR3 extends over 10 amino acids. The V end lost 4 bases, the J end lost 5 bases, and 6 bases lay between the germline ends. DNA for the CDR3: TGCAGTGCTATCGGCAACGAGCAGTACGTC. Protein product: CSAIGNEQYV.

The chain joins TRBV25-1 to TRBJ1-1, with TRBD1 as a possible D gene (5 bases). CDR3 size: 13 residues. Germline loops: CDR1 MGHDK, CDR2 SYGVNS. V was clipped by 5 bases and J by 5 bases, with 12 bases between them. The CDR3 sequence: CASSSGLGTEAFF. The CDR3 region has the DNA TGTGCCAGCAGTTCAGGGTTGGGGACTGAAGCTTTCTTT.

This clone was observed a handful of times. The chain couples TRBV29-1 to TRBJ1-2; no definite D call. The V gene lost 7 bases and the J gene lost 2 bases, with 14 bases spanning the gap. The CDR3 totals 13 residues. Looked up from germline, CDR1 is SQVTM and CDR2 is ANQGSEA. Here the CDR3 DNA reads TGCAGCGCGGATGACGTAGCAAACTATGGCTACACCTTC. It codes for CSADDVANYGYTF.

V gene TRBV7-2 combines with J gene TRBJ2-5, with 9 bases identical to TRBD2. V shed 5 bases and J 5 bases; nucleotides not matched to a gene: 6. The CDR3 is 14 amino acids. Germline assignment: CDR1 SGHTA and CDR2 FQGNSA. CDR3 residues: CASSRSGRGETQYF. In DNA, the CDR3 is TGTGCCAGCAGCCGTAGCGGGAGAGGGGAGACCCAGTACTTC.

The V and J genes are TRBV7-9 and TRBJ2-3, with D perhaps matching TRBD1 or TRBD2 (5 bases each). This CDR3 has 14 residues. The V gene lost 3 bases and the J gene lost 2 bases, with 9 bases spanning the gap. CDR1 is SEHNR, CDR2 FQNEAQ, per germline (reference sequence). The CDR3 loop reads CASSFRGDTDTQYF. The CDR3 DNA reads as TGTGCCAGCAGCTTTCGGGGCGACACAGATACGCAGTATTTT.

This clone was seen a handful of times. The chain combines TRBV7-9 with TRBJ2-3; 8 positions agree with TRBD2. Germline V CDR1 and CDR2: SEHNR, FQNEAQ (reference sequence). After removal of 3 bases from V and 1 base from J, the junction contained 3 bases not matched to a gene. The CDR3 has 15 amino acids. CDR3 coding DNA: TGTGCCAGCAGCTTCTCGACTAGCGGCACAGATACGCAGTATTTT. Its translation is CASSFSTSGTDTQYF.

The chain links TRBV7-2 to TRBJ2-7; D gene uncertain. The CDR3 covers 13 residues. The germline V gene encodes CDR1 SGHTA and CDR2 FQGNSA. The germline V and J ends were trimmed by 5 bases and 6 bases, with 14 bases remaining between them. The CDR3 here is CASSLLWATEQYV. The CDR3 nucleotides are TGTGCCAGCAGCCTCCTGTGGGCTACCGAGCAGTACGTC.

This clone was recorded a few times. The genes are TRBV19 and TRBJ1-5; D is uncertain. V lost 5 bases and J 0 bases, leaving 11 bases between the germline ends. The germline CDR1 and CDR2 sequences are LNHDA and SQIVND (reference sequence). The CDR3 covers 15 residues. The CDR3 DNA is TGTGCCAGTAGTTACGGGGTGGATAGCAATCAGCCCCAGCATTTT. Residues: CASSYGVDSNQPQHF.

This clone was detected many times. This rearrangement joins TRBV7-9 to TRBJ2-4; TRBD2 is a possible D gene (5 bases). Germline V gene sequence: CDR1 SEHNR, CDR2 FQNEAQ (reference sequence). The CDR3 length is 13 residues. Trimming removed 1 base from V and 9 bases from J, with 10 bases in between. CDR3 amino acids: CASSLVASGIQYF. The CDR3 DNA reads as TGTGCCAGCAGCTTAGTGGCGAGCGGCATTCAGTACTTC.

Only a few counts were recorded for this clone. This chain links TRBV7-7 with TRBJ2-1, with TRBD1 as a possible D gene (6 bases). V lost 0 bases and J lost 5, with 8 bases in between. This CDR3 has 14 amino acids. CDR1 SSHAT and CDR2 FNYEAQ come from the germline V gene (reference sequence). The CDR3 loop reads CASSLAGAHNEQFF. CDR3 bases: TGTGCCAGCAGCTTAGCGGGGGCCCACAATGAGCAGTTCTTC.

This clone appeared a few times. The chain has TRBV6-5 and TRBJ1-2, with D perhaps matching TRBD1 (5 bases). Trimming took 6 bases from V and 2 from J, leaving 16 bases between them. In germline, CDR1 is MNHEY, CDR2 SVGAGI. There are 15 residues in the CDR3. The CDR3 protein is CASRLLGTENYGYTF. CDR3 nucleotide sequence: TGTGCCAGCAGGCTTTTGGGGACGGAAAACTATGGCTACACCTTC.

The chain couples TRBV30 to TRBJ2-1, with TRBD2 identical over 7 bases. CDR1 is GTSNPN and CDR2 is SVGIG in the germline V gene (reference sequence). CDR3 length equals 13 residues. Trimming removed 2 bases from V and 2 bases from J; junction bases left unmatched: 0. Here the CDR3 reads CAWSSGAYNEQFF. The CDR3 bases are TGTGCCTGGAGTAGCGGGGCCTACAATGAGCAGTTCTTC.

The chain carries TRBV4-1 and TRBJ2-3, with 9 bases matching TRBD2. J gave up 2 bases and V 1 base, and 4 bases lay outside the gene matches. From germline, CDR1 is MGHRA and CDR2 YSYEKL. The CDR3 extends over 16 amino acids. The CDR3 region has the DNA TGCGCCAGCAGCCAAGTTAGACTAGCGGACACAGATACGCAGTATTTT. Amino acids: CASSQVRLADTDTQYF.

The chain has TRBV7-9 and TRBJ2-1, with TRBD2 matching over 11 bases. The CDR3 totals 16 residues. V was pared by 0 bases and J by 9 bases, with 7 bases of the junction left unmatched. Germline V lookup: CDR1 SEHNR, CDR2 FQNEAQ (reference sequence). CDR3 loop: CASSLAELAGVSEQFF. CDR3 DNA: TGTGCCAGCAGCTTAGCGGAACTAGCGGGAGTTTCTGAGCAGTTCTTC.

The chain recombines TRBV2 with TRBJ2-7; D is perhaps TRBD1 (5 bases). Germline CDR1 is SNHLY and CDR2 is FYNNEI. This CDR3 spans 12 amino acids. The CDR3 loop is CASSVLQGKVVV. CDR3 nucleotides: TGTGCCAGCAGTGTCCTGCAGGGCAAAGTCGTCGTC.

This clone was seen a few times. CDR3 region: CASSQPLAGGRRETQYF. Here the CDR3 DNA reads TGCGCCAGCAGCCAGCCACTAGCGGGGGGGCGGCGCGAGACCCAGTACTTC. The chain carries TRBV4-1 and TRBJ2-5, with TRBD2 identical over 13 bases. Germline CDR1 and CDR2: MGHRA and YSYEKL. With 3 bases clipped from V and 5 bases from J, the junction kept 9 bases outside the gene matches. The CDR3 is 17 residues long.

The chain uses TRBV4-3 and TRBJ2-1, with 8 positions matching TRBD1. Germline loops: CDR1 LGHNA, CDR2 YSLEER. This CDR3 contains 15 residues. The V segment lost 1 base and the J segment 6 bases; nucleotides outside the gene matches: 5. The CDR3 DNA reads TGCGCCAGCAGCCAAGCGGACAGGGATCGCAATGAGCAGTTCTTC. It encodes CASSQADRDRNEQFF.